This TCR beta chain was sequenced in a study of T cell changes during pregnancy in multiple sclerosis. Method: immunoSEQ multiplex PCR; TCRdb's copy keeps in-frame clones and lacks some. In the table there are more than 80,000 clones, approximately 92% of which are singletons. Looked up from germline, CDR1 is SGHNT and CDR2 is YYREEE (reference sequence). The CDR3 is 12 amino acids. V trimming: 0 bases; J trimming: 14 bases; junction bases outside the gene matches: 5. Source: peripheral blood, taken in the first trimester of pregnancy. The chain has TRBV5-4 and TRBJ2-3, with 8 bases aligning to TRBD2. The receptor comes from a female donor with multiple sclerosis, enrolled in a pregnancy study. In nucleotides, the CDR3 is TGTGCCAGCAGCTTGGATACGGGGGGGTGGTATTTT. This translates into CASSLDTGGWYF.